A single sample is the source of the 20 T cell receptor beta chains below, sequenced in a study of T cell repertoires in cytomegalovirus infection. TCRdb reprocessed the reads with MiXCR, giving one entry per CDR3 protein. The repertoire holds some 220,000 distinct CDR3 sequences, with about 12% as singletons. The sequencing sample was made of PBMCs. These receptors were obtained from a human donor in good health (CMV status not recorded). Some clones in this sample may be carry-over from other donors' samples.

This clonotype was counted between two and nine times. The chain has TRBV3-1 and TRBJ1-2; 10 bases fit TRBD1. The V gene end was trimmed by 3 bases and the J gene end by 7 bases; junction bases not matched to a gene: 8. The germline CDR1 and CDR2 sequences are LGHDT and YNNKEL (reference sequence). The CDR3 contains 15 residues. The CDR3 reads CASSQASGQGSGYTF. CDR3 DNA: TGTGCCAGCAGCCAGGCCTCGGGACAGGGGAGTGGCTACACCTTC.

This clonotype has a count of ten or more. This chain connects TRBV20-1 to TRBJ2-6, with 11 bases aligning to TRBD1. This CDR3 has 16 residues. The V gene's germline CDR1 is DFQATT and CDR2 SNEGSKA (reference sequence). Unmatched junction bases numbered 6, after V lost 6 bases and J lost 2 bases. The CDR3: CSASPGQGAGANVLTF. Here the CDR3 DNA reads TGCAGTGCAAGTCCGGGACAGGGGGCTGGGGCCAACGTCCTGACTTTC.

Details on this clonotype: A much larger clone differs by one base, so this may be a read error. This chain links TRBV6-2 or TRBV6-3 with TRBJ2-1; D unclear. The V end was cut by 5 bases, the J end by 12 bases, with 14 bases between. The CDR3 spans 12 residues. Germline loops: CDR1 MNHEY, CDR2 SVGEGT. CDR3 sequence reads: CASSKSERGQFF. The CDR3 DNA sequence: TGTGCCAGCAGTAAGAGCGAGAGAGGGCAGTTCTTC.

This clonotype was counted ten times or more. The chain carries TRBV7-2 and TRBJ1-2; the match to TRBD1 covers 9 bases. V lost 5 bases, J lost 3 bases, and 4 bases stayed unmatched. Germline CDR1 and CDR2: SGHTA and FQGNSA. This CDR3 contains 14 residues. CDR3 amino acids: CASSRDRVDYGYTF. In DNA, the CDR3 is TGTGCCAGCAGCCGGGACAGGGTTGACTATGGCTACACCTTC.

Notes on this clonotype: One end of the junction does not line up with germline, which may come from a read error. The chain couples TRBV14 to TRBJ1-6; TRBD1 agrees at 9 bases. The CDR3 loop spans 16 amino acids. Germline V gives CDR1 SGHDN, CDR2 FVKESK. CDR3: CVSSRLRGQGYSPLHF. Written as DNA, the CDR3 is TGTGTCAGCAGCCGCTTAAGGGGACAGGGCTATTCACCCCTCCACTTT.

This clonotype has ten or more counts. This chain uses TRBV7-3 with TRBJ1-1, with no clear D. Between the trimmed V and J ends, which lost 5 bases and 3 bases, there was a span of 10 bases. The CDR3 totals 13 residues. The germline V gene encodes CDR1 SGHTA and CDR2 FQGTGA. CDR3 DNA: TGTGCCAGCAGCCCGGGCGCCCACACTGAAGCTTTCTTT. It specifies CASSPGAHTEAFF. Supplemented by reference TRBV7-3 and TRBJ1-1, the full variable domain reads GAGVSQTPSNKVTEKGKYVELRCDPISGHTALYWYRQSLGQGPEFLIYFQGTGAADDSGLPNDRFFAVRPEGSVSTLKIQRTERGDSAVYLCASSPGAHTEAFFGQGTRLTVV.

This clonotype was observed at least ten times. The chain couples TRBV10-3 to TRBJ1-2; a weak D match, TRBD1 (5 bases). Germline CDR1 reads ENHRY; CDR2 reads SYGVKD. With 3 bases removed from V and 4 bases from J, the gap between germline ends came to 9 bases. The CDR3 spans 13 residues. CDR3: CAISEATVYGYTF. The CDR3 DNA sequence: TGTGCCATCAGTGAAGCGACAGTCTATGGCTACACCTTC.

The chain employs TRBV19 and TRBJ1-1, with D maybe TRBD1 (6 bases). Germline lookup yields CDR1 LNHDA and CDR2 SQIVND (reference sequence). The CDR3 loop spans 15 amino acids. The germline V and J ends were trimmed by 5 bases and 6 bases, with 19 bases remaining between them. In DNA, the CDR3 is TGTGCCAGTAGTCCCGGGGGCCAGGTTCGATCTGAAGCTTTCTTT. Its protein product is CASSPGGQVRSEAFF.

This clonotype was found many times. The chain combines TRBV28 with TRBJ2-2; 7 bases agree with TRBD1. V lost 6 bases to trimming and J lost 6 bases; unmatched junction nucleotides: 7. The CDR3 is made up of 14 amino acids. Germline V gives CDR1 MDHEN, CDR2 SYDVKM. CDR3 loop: CASRKGGYAGELFF. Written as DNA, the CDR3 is TGTGCCAGCAGGAAAGGGGGCTATGCCGGGGAGCTGTTTTTT.

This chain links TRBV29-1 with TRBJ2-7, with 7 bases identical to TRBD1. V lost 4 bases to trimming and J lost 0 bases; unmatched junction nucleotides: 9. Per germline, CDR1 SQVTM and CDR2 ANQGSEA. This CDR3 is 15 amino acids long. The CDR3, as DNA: TGCAGCGTTGTCCGGGGACAGAGCAGCTCCTACGAGCAGTACTTC. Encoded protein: CSVVRGQSSSYEQYF.

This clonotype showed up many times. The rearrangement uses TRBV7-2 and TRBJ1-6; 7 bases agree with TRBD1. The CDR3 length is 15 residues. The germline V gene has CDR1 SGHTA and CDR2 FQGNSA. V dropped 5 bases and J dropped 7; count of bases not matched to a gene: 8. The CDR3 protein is CASSIGDSNNSPLHF. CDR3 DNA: TGTGCCAGCAGCATAGGGGACAGTAACAATTCACCCCTCCACTTT.

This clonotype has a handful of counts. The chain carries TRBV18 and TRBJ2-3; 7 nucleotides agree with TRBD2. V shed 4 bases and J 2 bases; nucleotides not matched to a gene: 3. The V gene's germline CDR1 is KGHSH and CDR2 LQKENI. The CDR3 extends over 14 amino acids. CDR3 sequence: CASSLAGLTDTQYF. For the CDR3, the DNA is TGTGCCAGCTCACTAGCGGGCCTCACAGATACGCAGTATTTT.

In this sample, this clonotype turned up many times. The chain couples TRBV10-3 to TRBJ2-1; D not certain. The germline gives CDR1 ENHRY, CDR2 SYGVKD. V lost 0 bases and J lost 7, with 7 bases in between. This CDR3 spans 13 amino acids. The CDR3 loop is CAISESASNEQFF. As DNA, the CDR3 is TGTGCCATCAGTGAGTCGGCTTCTAATGAGCAGTTCTTC.

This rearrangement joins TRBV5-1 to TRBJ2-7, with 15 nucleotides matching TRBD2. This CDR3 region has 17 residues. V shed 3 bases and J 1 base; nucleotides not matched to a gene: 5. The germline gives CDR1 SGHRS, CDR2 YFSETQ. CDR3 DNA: TGCGCCAGCAGCTATGGACTAGCGGGAGGGCCGTCCTACGAGCAGTACTTC. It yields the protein CASSYGLAGGPSYEQYF.

CDR3 in DNA: TGTGCCAGTAGTATGTCACAGACCTACAATGAGCAGTTCTTC. Encoded protein: CASSMSQTYNEQFF. This chain joins TRBV19 and TRBJ2-1; D not resolved. The CDR3 runs to 14 residues. Trimming pared 3 bases from V and 2 bases from J, leaving 8 bases between. Germline values: CDR1 LNHDA, CDR2 SQIVND (reference sequence).

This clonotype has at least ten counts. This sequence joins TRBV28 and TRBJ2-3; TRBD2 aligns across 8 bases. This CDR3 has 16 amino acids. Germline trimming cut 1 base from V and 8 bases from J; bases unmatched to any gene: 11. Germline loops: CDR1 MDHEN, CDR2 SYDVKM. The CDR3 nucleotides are TGTGCCAGCAGTTTATCCCTGGCGGGGGGTTTAAGTACGCAGTATTTT. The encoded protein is CASSLSLAGGLSTQYF.

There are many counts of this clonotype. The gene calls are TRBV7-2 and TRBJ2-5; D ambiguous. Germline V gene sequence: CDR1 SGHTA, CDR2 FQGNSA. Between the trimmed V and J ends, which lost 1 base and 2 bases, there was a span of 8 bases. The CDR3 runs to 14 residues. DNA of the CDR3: TGTGCCAGCAGCTTAGGGCAACTACAAGAGACCCAGTACTTC. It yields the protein CASSLGQLQETQYF.

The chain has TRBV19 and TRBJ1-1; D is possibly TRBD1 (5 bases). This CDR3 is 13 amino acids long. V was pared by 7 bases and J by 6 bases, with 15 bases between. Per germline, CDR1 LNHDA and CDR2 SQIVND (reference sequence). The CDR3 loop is CASKPGVGAEAFF. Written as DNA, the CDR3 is TGTGCCAGTAAGCCCGGGGTAGGGGCTGAAGCTTTCTTT.

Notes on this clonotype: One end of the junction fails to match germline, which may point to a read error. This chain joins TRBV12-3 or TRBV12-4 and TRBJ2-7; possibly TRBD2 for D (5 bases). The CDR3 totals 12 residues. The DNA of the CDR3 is TGTGCCAGCAGCCGGAGCGGCTACGGGCAGTACTTC. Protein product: CASSRSGYGQYF.

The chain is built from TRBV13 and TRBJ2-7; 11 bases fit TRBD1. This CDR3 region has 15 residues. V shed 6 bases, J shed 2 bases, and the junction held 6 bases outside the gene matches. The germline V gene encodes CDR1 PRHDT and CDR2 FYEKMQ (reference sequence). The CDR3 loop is CASSTGTGGTYEQYF. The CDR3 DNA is TGTGCCAGCAGTACCGGGACAGGGGGGACCTACGAGCAGTACTTC.